Following are 11 T cell receptor beta chains from one sample sequenced in a study of blood T cell repertoires in COVID-19. Profiling relied on immunoSEQ multiplex PCR, and the TCRdb table lists in-frame clones only, not all of them. Of over 120,000 clones listed, 84% are singletons. The sequencing sample was made of peripheral blood. Source of these receptors: a human donor in a cohort sampled during active COVID-19.

The rearrangement uses TRBV19 and TRBJ2-1; no firm D call. This CDR3 region has 15 residues. V dropped 5 bases and J dropped 6 bases, with 17 bases sitting between them. Germline assignment: CDR1 LNHDA and CDR2 SQIVND (reference sequence). CDR3 loop: CASSLLLLPFNEQFF. The DNA of the CDR3 is TGTGCCAGTAGTTTATTACTACTCCCTTTCAATGAGCAGTTCTTC. The complete variable domain, with remaining parts taken from reference TRBV19 and TRBJ2-1, reads DGGITQSPKYLFRKEGQNVTLSCEQNLNHDAMYWYRQDPGQGLRLIYYSQIVNDFQKGDIAEGYSVSREKKESFPLTVTSAQKNPTAFYLCASSLLLLPFNEQFFGPGTRLTVL.

The V call is TRBV5-1, the J call TRBJ2-2; weak D call: TRBD1 (6 bases). The CDR3 is 14 residues long. The V end was cut by 4 bases, the J end by 5 bases, with 12 bases between. The germline CDR1 and CDR2 sequences are SGHRS and YFSETQ. CDR3 loop: CASSPTGITGELFF. The CDR3 region has the DNA TGCGCCAGCAGCCCCACAGGGATTACCGGGGAGCTGTTTTTT.

The chain carries TRBV11-3 and TRBJ2-1; 12 positions match TRBD2. There are 17 residues in the CDR3. Germline V gene sequence: CDR1 SGHNT, CDR2 YENEEA. J gave up 7 bases and V 1 base, and 8 bases lay outside the gene matches. The CDR3 region is CASSLVSTSGGWNEQFF. The CDR3 nucleotides are TGTGCCAGCAGCTTAGTTTCCACTAGCGGGGGGTGGAATGAGCAGTTCTTC.

The CDR3 bases are TGTGCCAGCAGCCAGGGGAACACGGGTGGCTACACCTTC. Protein sequence: CASSQGNTGGYTF. The chain is built from TRBV6-5 and TRBJ1-2; maybe TRBD1 (6 bases). V lost 6 bases to trimming and J lost 7 bases, with 15 bases between them. Germline-derived CDR1 and CDR2 are MNHEY and SVGAGI. This CDR3 region has 13 residues.

In its sample, this clone was seen once. The chain joins TRBV20-1 to TRBJ1-1; no clear D. Trimming removed 5 bases from V and 0 bases from J, with 4 bases in between. This CDR3 spans 11 amino acids. Looked up from germline, CDR1 is DFQATT and CDR2 is SNEGSKA (reference sequence). CDR3 region: CSASMNTEAFF. The CDR3 DNA sequence: TGCAGTGCTTCCATGAACACTGAAGCTTTCTTT.

The V and J genes are TRBV3-1 (or the pseudogene TRBV3-2) and TRBJ1-1; D not certain. Germline V gives CDR1 LGHDT, CDR2 YNNKEL (reference sequence). The CDR3 extends over 14 amino acids. Trimming stripped 1 base from V and 1 base from J, with 7 bases between. DNA for the CDR3: TGTGCCAGCAGCCAAGTGGGCAGGAACACTGAAGCTTTCTTT. Its protein product is CASSQVGRNTEAFF.

The chain links TRBV6-5 to TRBJ1-2, with TRBD1 matching 8 bases. Trimming removed 6 bases from V and 4 bases from J; junction bases left unmatched: 7. The CDR3 sequence is 14 residues long. Per germline, CDR1 MNHEY and CDR2 SVGAGI. The DNA for the CDR3 is TGTGCCAGCAGCGTTGACAGGGGTGGCTATGGCTACACCTTC. Its protein product is CASSVDRGGYGYTF.

The genes are TRBV5-6 and TRBJ1-1, with D unresolved. V dropped 2 bases and J dropped 1 base, with 9 bases sitting between them. The germline V gene has CDR1 SGHDT and CDR2 YYEEEE. This CDR3 comprises 14 residues. CDR3: CASSFEQRNTEAFF. The CDR3 region has the DNA TGTGCCAGCAGCTTTGAACAGAGGAACACTGAAGCTTTCTTT.

This chain links TRBV19 with TRBJ1-5; D remains ambiguous. Germline V lookup: CDR1 LNHDA, CDR2 SQIVND (reference sequence). With 3 bases removed from V and 9 bases from J, the gap between germline ends came to 9 bases. The length of the CDR3 is 12 residues. The CDR3 coding sequence is TGTGCCAGTAGTATCAAGATCGGGCCCCAGCATTTT. Protein: CASSIKIGPQHF.

The chain couples TRBV11-2 to TRBJ1-1, with 7 positions matching TRBD1. V lost 5 bases, J lost 10 bases, and 7 bases stayed unmatched. From germline, CDR1 is SGHAT and CDR2 FQNNGV. The CDR3 runs 12 residues. The CDR3 region has the DNA TGTGCCAGCAGCGGGGACAGACAATCAGCTTTCTTT. Its protein product is CASSGDRQSAFF.

This chain connects TRBV5-4 to TRBJ2-2; D remains ambiguous. This CDR3 spans 15 amino acids. The germline V and J ends were trimmed by 1 base and 3 bases, with 10 bases remaining between them. CDR1 and CDR2 (germline): SGHNT, YYREEE (reference sequence). The chain's CDR3 is CASSLTASDTGELFF. The CDR3 DNA follows: TGTGCCAGCAGCTTGACCGCATCGGACACCGGGGAGCTGTTTTTT.